A selection of T cell receptor beta chains follows, all from one sample in a study of identical twins. TCRdb independently ran MiXCR on the 5' RACE reads; one entry per CDR3 protein. Of 550,000 to 700,000 distinct CDR3 sequences listed, about 20% were seen once; the top ten hold about 4.5%. This sample was shared with a second study, whose subject was T cells expressing NK-cell markers.

Sequencing was performed on PBMCs. Source of these receptors: a woman under 30 in good health. CDR3s include the opening cysteine and the closing phenylalanine or tryptophan. The D gene is left open where the match is weak. Not all rows give a size; the values are once, few, many and, for expanded clones, a class.

>TRBV12-3/TRBV12-4|NA|TRBJ2-7|15|TRBD2
CASSFASGGSYEQYF
TGTGCCAGCAGTTTTGCTAGCGGGGGTTCCTACGAGCAGTACTTC
>TRBV13|NA|TRBJ2-5|16|TRBD1
CASSDRQGAIQETQYF
TGTGCCAGCAGCGACCGACAGGGGGCGATCCAAGAGACCCAGTACTTC
>TRBV20-1|few|TRBJ2-5|12|NA
CSAMDQGKTQYF
TGCAGTGCTATGGACCAGGGGAAGACCCAGTACTTC
>TRBV29-1|many|TRBJ2-2|14|TRBD2
CSAKGLAATGELFF
TGCAGCGCGAAGGGACTAGCGGCTACCGGGGAGCTGTTTTTT
>TRBV11-2|few|TRBJ2-3|14|NA
CASSFFASTDTQYF
TGTGCCAGCAGCTTTTTCGCTAGCACAGATACGCAGTATTTT
>TRBV2|NA|TRBJ2-7|14|NA
CASNRRDRSYEQYF
TGTGCCAGCAATAGGCGGGACCGATCCTACGAGCAGTACTTC
>TRBV27|NA|TRBJ2-7|13|NA
CASRAGGGYEQYF
TGTGCCAGCAGAGCCGGAGGGGGCTACGAGCAGTACTTC
>TRBV12-3/TRBV12-4|NA|TRBJ2-2|16|TRBD2
CASSFYGRAYTGELFF
TGTGCCAGCAGTTTTTACGGGAGGGCGTACACCGGGGAGCTGTTTTTT
>TRBV20-1|NA|TRBJ1-2|12|TRBD1
CSADRVNYGYTF
TGCAGTGCTGACAGGGTAAACTATGGCTACACCTTC
>TRBV9|many|TRBJ2-2|17|NA
CASSTGRGVHRYGELFF
TGTGCCAGCAGCACCGGGCGCGGGGTGCATAGATACGGGGAGCTGTTTTTT
>TRBV10-1|few|TRBJ2-5|15|TRBD1
CASSEAGTGPATQYF
TGCGCCAGCAGTGAGGCCGGGACAGGCCCAGCGACCCAGTACTTC
>TRBV20-1|few|TRBJ2-1|16|TRBD1
CSARTPGQGSYNEQFF
TGCAGTGCTAGGACGCCGGGACAGGGATCCTACAATGAGCAGTTCTTC
>TRBV4-3|NA|TRBJ2-5|14|NA
CASSSSRNQETQYF
TGCGCCAGCAGCTCCTCAAGGAACCAAGAGACCCAGTACTTC
>TRBV15|few|TRBJ2-7|15|NA
CATRNHGQSSYEQYF
TGTGCCACCAGAAACCACGGACAGAGCTCCTACGAGCAGTACTTC
>TRBV3-1|many|TRBJ2-1|14|NA
CASSQTGNYNEQFF
TGTGCCAGCAGCCAGACGGGAAATTACAATGAGCAGTTCTTC
>TRBV10-3|few|TRBJ1-5|13|NA
CAISESGPSTQHF
TGTGCCATCAGTGAGTCGGGACCCAGTACCCAGCATTTT
>TRBV4-3|few|TRBJ2-1|14|TRBD2
CASSQPHDGTRVFF
TGCGCCAGCAGCCAACCCCATGACGGGACTAGGGTGTTCTTC
>TRBV2|NA|TRBJ1-2|13|NA
CASNAAGEGGYTF
TGTGCCAGCAATGCTGCGGGCGAGGGGGGCTACACCTTC
>TRBV27|many|TRBJ2-7|14|NA
CASSAGTPFDEQYF
TGTGCCAGCAGTGCCGGGACTCCTTTCGACGAGCAGTACTTC
>TRBV12-3/TRBV12-4|NA|TRBJ2-4|15|NA
CASSSSAGIKNIQYF
TGTGCCAGCAGTTCCTCCGCGGGGATCAAAAACATTCAGTACTTC
>TRBV12-3/TRBV12-4|NA|TRBJ2-1|13|TRBD2
CASSRSGGDEQFF
TGTGCCAGCAGCCGTTCCGGGGGGGATGAGCAGTTCTTC
>TRBV29-1|NA|TRBJ1-1|12|NA
CSTRDVGTEAFF
TGCAGCACCCGGGACGTTGGGACTGAAGCTTTCTTT
>TRBV11-2|NA|TRBJ2-3|16|TRBD1
CASSLATGAYTDTQYF
TGTGCCAGCAGCTTAGCGACAGGGGCCTACACAGATACGCAGTATTTT
>TRBV20-1|few|TRBJ1-4|15|NA
CSASPPVATNEKLFF
TGCAGTGCTAGCCCCCCAGTCGCAACTAATGAAAAACTGTTTTTT
>TRBV29-1|NA|TRBJ2-1|12|NA
CSVGLPESEQFF
TGCAGCGTTGGGCTACCCGAAAGTGAGCAGTTCTTC
>TRBV3-1|few|TRBJ2-7|12|NA
CASSRAPYEQYF
TGTGCCAGCAGCCGTGCCCCCTACGAGCAGTACTTC
>TRBV5-1|NA|TRBJ1-2|15|NA
CASSRTSENRAGYTF
TGCGCCAGCAGCCGTACAAGTGAAAACAGGGCTGGCTACACCTTC
>TRBV7-2|NA|TRBJ2-1|16|NA
CASSYTFGTAYNEQFF
TGTGCCAGCAGCTATACTTTTGGAACGGCATACAATGAGCAGTTCTTC
>TRBV6-1|few|TRBJ1-1|14|NA
CATRTAVLNTEAFF
TGTGCCACCAGGACAGCCGTACTGAACACTGAAGCTTTCTTT
>TRBV11-2|many|TRBJ2-7|11|NA
CASTSSYEQYF
TGTGCCAGCACCAGCTCCTACGAGCAGTACTTC
>TRBV7-6|many|TRBJ2-5|12|NA
CASSANQETQYF
TGTGCCAGCAGCGCAAATCAAGAGACCCAGTACTTC
>TRBV7-9|few|TRBJ2-7|14|NA
CATSNTARGREQYF
TGTGCCACCTCCAACACCGCCCGGGGGAGGGAGCAGTACTTC
>TRBV27|few|TRBJ2-7|13|TRBD2
CASAGLAGPEQYF
TGTGCCAGCGCTGGACTAGCGGGACCCGAGCAGTACTTC
>TRBV9|few|TRBJ1-6|15|NA
CASSPGPSSNSPLHF
TGTGCCAGCAGCCCTGGGCCCTCAAGCAATTCACCCCTCCACTTT
>TRBV20-1|NA|TRBJ1-6|16|NA
CSAKAAISSYNSPLHF
TGCAGTGCTAAGGCAGCAATTTCATCCTATAATTCACCCCTCCACTTT
>TRBV20-1|NA|TRBJ2-3|16|NA
CSARGPREPYTDTQYF
TGCAGTGCTAGAGGACCCCGGGAGCCCTACACAGATACGCAGTATTTT
>TRBV5-1|few|TRBJ2-3|14|NA
CASSPRTAEDTQYF
TGCGCCAGCAGCCCCCGGACAGCGGAAGATACGCAGTATTTT
>TRBV12-3/TRBV12-4|few|TRBJ2-3|15|NA
CASSRDSGSTDTQYF
TGTGCCAGCAGCCGTGATAGCGGTAGCACAGATACGCAGTATTTT
>TRBV29-1|NA|TRBJ2-7|16|TRBD2
CSVGGGKGLAENEQYF
TGCAGCGTTGGGGGAGGGAAGGGACTAGCGGAAAACGAGCAGTACTTC
>TRBV9|NA|TRBJ2-1|13|NA
CASSVGADDEQFF
TGTGCCAGCAGCGTTGGGGCAGACGATGAGCAGTTCTTC
>TRBV27|few|TRBJ2-7|11|NA
CASSPGGVEYF
TGTGCCAGCAGCCCCGGGGGAGTAGAGTACTTC
>TRBV7-9|NA|TRBJ2-7|16|TRBD2
CASSSLWGRANYEQYF
TGTGCCAGCAGCTCTCTTTGGGGGAGGGCCAATTACGAGCAGTACTTC
>TRBV10-3|NA|TRBJ1-2|15|NA
CAISETVTSSYGYTF
TGTGCCATCAGTGAGACAGTCACTTCATCGTATGGCTACACCTTC
>TRBV20-1|NA|TRBJ2-7|17|TRBD2
CSARGGLAGESSYEQYF
TGCAGTGCCCGGGGGGGACTAGCGGGAGAGAGCTCCTACGAGCAGTACTTC
>TRBV12-3/TRBV12-4|NA|TRBJ2-1|16|NA
CASTTRRGPLNNEQFF
TGTGCCAGCACCACAAGGAGGGGACCCCTTAACAATGAGCAGTTCTTC
>TRBV6-5|few|TRBJ2-7|14|NA
CASSFEGWDYEQYF
TGTGCCAGCAGTTTTGAAGGTTGGGACTACGAGCAGTACTTC
>TRBV5-1|few|TRBJ2-5|14|TRBD2
CASSMRGAGETQYF
TGCGCCAGCAGCATGCGGGGGGCCGGGGAGACCCAGTACTTC
>TRBV2|many|TRBJ2-7|12|TRBD1
CASSEPPGQGNF
TGTGCCAGCAGTGAACCGCCCGGACAGGGGAACTTC
>TRBV6-1|many|TRBJ2-1|20|NA
CASMKVAILGHLSSYNEQFF
TGTGCCAGCATGAAGGTGGCTATCTTGGGTCACCTCAGCTCCTACAATGAGCAGTTCTTC
>TRBV20-1|NA|TRBJ2-7|11|NA
CSGTILGEQYF
TGCAGTGGGACTATCCTTGGGGAGCAGTACTTC
>TRBV6-1|NA|TRBJ1-2|15|TRBD1
CASRRDRGRNYGYTF
TGTGCCAGCAGGCGGGACAGGGGACGAAACTATGGCTACACCTTC
>TRBV12-3/TRBV12-4|many|TRBJ2-7|16|TRBD2
CASSSPGLAGVGEQYF
TGTGCCAGCAGTTCACCGGGACTAGCGGGAGTCGGAGAGCAGTACTTC
>TRBV21-1|few|TRBJ2-7|13|NA
CASSKLSIYEQYF
TGTGCCAGCAGCAAACTGTCGATTTATGAGCAGTACTTC
>TRBV12-3/TRBV12-4|NA|TRBJ2-7|15|NA
CASSSPGHSSYEQYF
TGTGCCAGCAGTTCACCCGGACATTCCTCCTACGAGCAGTACTTC